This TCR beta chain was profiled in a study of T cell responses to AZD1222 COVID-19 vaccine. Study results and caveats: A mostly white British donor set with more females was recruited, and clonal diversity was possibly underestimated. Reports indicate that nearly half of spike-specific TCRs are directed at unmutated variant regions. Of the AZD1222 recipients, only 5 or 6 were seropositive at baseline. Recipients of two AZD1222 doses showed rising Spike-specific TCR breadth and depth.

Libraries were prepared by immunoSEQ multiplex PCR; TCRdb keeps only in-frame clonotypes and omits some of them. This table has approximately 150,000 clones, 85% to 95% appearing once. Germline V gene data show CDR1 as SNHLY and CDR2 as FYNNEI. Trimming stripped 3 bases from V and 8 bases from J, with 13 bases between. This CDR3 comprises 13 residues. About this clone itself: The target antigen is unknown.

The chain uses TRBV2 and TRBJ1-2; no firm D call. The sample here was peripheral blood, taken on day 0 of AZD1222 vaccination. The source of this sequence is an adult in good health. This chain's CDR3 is CASSDTEDIGYTF. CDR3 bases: TGTGCCAGCAGTGACACGGAGGATATCGGCTACACCTTC. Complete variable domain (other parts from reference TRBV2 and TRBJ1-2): EPEVTQTPSHQVTQMGQEVILRCVPISNHLYFYWYRQILGQKVEFLVSFYNNEISEKSEIFDDQFSVERPDGSNFTLKIRSTKLEDSAMYFCASSDTEDIGYTFGSGTRLTVV.